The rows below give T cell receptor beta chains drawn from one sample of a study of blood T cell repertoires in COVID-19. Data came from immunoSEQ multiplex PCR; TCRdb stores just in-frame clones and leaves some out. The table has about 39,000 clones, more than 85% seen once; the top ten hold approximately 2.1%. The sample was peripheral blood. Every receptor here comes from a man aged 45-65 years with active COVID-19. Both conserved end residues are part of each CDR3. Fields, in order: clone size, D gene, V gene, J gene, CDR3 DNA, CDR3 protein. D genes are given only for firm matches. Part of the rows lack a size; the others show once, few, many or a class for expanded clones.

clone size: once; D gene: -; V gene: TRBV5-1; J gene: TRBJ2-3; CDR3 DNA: TGCGCCAGCAGCTTGGCGGCGGGAGAAGGGGGTACGCAGTATTTT; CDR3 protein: CASSLAAGEGGTQYF
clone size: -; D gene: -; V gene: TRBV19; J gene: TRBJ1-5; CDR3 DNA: TGTGCCAGTAGTCCCCCAGGGGTTCAGCCCCAGCATTTT; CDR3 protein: CASSPPGVQPQHF
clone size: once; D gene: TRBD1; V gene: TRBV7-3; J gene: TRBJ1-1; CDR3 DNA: TGTGCCAGCAGCTTGACAGGGGTAAACACTGAAGCTTTCTTT; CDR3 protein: CASSLTGVNTEAFF
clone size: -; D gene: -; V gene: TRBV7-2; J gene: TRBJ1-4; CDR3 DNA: TGTGCCAGCAGCTTAACCCCGCCACGGGCAACTAATGAAAAACTGTTTTTT; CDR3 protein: CASSLTPPRATNEKLFF
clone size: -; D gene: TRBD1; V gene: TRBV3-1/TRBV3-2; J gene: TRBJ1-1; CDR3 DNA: TGTGCCAGCAGCCTACAGGGGGCTTTCAACACTGAAGCTTTCTTT; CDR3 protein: CASSLQGAFNTEAFF
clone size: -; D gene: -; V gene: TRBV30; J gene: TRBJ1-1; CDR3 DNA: TGTGCCTGGAGTGTAAACAGGTGGACTGAAGCTTTCTTT; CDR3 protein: CAWSVNRWTEAFF
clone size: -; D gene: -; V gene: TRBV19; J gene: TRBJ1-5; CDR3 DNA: TGTGCCAGTAGTTCTCTATTATCAGGGCGGGGGAATCAGCCCCAGCATTTT; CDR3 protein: CASSSLLSGRGNQPQHF
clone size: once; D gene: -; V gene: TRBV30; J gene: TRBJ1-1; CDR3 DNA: TGTGCCTGGAGCGCGTGGACTGAAGCTTTCTTT; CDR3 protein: CAWSAWTEAFF
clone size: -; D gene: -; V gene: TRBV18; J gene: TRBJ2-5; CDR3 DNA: TGTGCCAGCTCTCCTACCTCAGGGGAGCAGGAGACCCAGTACTTC; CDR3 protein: CASSPTSGEQETQYF
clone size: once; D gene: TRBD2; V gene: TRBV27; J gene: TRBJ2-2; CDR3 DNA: TGTGCCAGCAGTCCGACCTTATGGCCACCTAGCGGGGGGGTCACCGGGGAGCTGTTTTTT; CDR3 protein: CASSPTLWPPSGGVTGELFF
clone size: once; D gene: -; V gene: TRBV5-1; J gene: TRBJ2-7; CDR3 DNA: TGCGCCAGCAGCCAAGGGGGGGTTTCTTCCTACGAGCAGTACTTC; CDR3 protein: CASSQGGVSSYEQYF
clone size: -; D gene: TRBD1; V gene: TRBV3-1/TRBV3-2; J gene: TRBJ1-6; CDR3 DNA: TGTGCCAGCAGCCGCGGACAGGGGGACAATTCACCCCTCCACTTT; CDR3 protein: CASSRGQGDNSPLHF
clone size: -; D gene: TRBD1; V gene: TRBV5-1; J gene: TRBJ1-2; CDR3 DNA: TGCGCCAGCAGCTTGGCGGGACAGGGTGACTATGGCTACACCTTC; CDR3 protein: CASSLAGQGDYGYTF
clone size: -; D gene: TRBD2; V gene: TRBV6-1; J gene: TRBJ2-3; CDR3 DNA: TGTGCCAGCAGTGAACTGGCGGGGGGGCCAGATACGCAGTATTTT; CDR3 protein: CASSELAGGPDTQYF
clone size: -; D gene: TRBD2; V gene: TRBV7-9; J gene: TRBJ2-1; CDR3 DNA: TGTGCCAGCAGCCCGGGACTAGCGGGAGTTGAGCAGTTCTTC; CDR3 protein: CASSPGLAGVEQFF
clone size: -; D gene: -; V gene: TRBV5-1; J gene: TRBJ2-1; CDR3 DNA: TGCGCCAGCAGCTTGGGAGCGGCCGGGGGTGAGCAGTTCTTC; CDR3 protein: CASSLGAAGGEQFF
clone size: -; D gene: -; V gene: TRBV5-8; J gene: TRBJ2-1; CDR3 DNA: TGTGCCAGCAGCTTGGAACGGGGGACTGAGCAGTTCTTC; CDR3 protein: CASSLERGTEQFF
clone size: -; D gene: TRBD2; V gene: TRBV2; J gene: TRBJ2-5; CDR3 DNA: TGTGCCAGCAGTGATCGGGGGGGGGCAGAGACCCAGTACTTC; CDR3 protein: CASSDRGGAETQYF
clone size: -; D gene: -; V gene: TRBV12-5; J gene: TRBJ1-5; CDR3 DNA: TGTGCTAGTGGCAGGGAATCCTGGGGGGATCAGCCCCAGCATTTT; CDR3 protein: CASGRESWGDQPQHF
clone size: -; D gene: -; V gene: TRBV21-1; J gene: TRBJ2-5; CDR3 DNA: TGTGCCAGCAGCACGAGAGAGACCCAGTACTTC; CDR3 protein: CASSTRETQYF
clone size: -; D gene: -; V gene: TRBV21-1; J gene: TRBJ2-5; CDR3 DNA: TGTGCCAGCAGGGACTACCCCCAAGAGACCCAGTACTTC; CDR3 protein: CASRDYPQETQYF
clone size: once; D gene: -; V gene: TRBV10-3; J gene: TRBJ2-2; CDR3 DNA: TGTGCCATCAGTGAGGGGGCCGCCGGGGAGCTGTTTTTT; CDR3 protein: CAISEGAAGELFF
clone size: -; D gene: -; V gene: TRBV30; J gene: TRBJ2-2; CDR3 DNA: TGTGCCTGGAGTGTGTCAGGGGAAGATAGCGGGGAGCTGTTTTTT; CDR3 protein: CAWSVSGEDSGELFF
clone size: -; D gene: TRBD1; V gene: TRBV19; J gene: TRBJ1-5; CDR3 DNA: TGTGCCAGTAGCAAATCCTCCGGGACAGCTAACAATCAGCCCCAGCATTTT; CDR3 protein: CASSKSSGTANNQPQHF